The TCR beta chain described here comes from a study of cytomegalovirus exposure and HLA in healthy donors listed by TCRdb under 2017. Study-wide context: An earlier analysis of 587 of the donors reported 276 Gb of sequence data and 95 million to 120 million unique TCR beta sequences obtained from approximately 180 million T cells. The number of typed donors differed by locus: 629-630 for A, B, C, DRB1 and DQB1; approximately 530 for DQA1; approximately 600 for DPA1; and 400 to 480 for DPB1. Of the roughly 390 genotyped donors, roughly 80% were placed in the genetic ancestry cluster associated with self-reported Caucasian donors. Among around 400 genotyped donors of the cohort, an average of 235,054 unique TCR beta nucleotide sequences were sequenced per donor, about a sixth of them non-productive. The later analysis used no new phenotypic data to find candidate immune exposures, relying instead on TCR beta sequences and their occurrence across donors. The study profiled the T cell repertoires of around 700 subjects by immunosequencing and related them to cytomegalovirus serostatus. In a later genetic analysis, genome-wide SNP genotypes for about 65% of the roughly 670 donors were used, and that subset was treated as a discovery cohort. A later analysis re-analyzed previously published TCR beta repertoires from 500 to 700 donors and added high-resolution HLA genotyping to study TCR occurrence patterns. High-throughput TCR immunosequencing, statistical association of individual TCRs with disease status, and machine learning were combined to predict cytomegalovirus infection status. An earlier analysis of approximately 500 of the donors applied high-throughput TCR beta sequencing to assess whether each TCR beta V gene segment acted as functional or pseudogenic. Alongside the repertoire data, information on donor age, sex, ethnicity and CMV serostatus was compiled. Besides the first cohort of 666 subjects, a separate validation cohort made up of roughly 130 different subjects was used. The study aimed to test whether signatures of past pathogen exposure could be identified by cataloging public T cell receptors. HLA typing covered class I and class II loci at four-digit resolution. Four to six DR-DQ haplotypes were handled as single units for association and clustering, since linkage in the cohort was strong. An early release covering approximately 600 HLA-typed donors comprised approximately 300 gigabases of sequencing data and 85 million or so unique TCR sequences. All discovery cohort repertoires had been generated on a single sequencing platform. Results and caveats for the whole study, not just this receptor: Compared with equally common non-associated chains, HLA-associated TCR beta chains in a later analysis were more clonally expanded and had lower generation probabilities. Linkage disequilibrium might explain the correlated functional status among segregating V segments, but an unknown experimental factor could not be ruled out. The only immune exposure information available for the cohort was CMV serostatus. Because counts were too low, roughly 16 rarely observed V segments, including chromosome 9 orphons, were excluded from the earlier analysis of fewer than 650 of the donors. A few of the identified cytomegalovirus-associated TCR beta chains were confirmed in vitro to be specific for cytomegalovirus antigens. According to a later genetic analysis, donors in an Asian-associated ancestry cluster had fewer N-insertions in productive TCRs than the approximately 670-donor mean. A cluster of highly shared sequence variants was judged likely to represent a technical artifact of the sequencing pipeline. Most TCR sequences were observed very rarely across donors, whereas some public TCRs were present in many individuals. Strong co-occurrence of HLA alleles, especially DR and DQ, made assigning TCR associations to individual alleles difficult. The classifier was reported to diagnose cytomegalovirus status with high specificity and sensitivity in both the original and validation cohorts. Presence/absence analyses assumed roughly uniform sequencing depth across donors, an assumption that may not hold. The authors suggested that the approach could potentially be generalized to other disease states and immunological phenotypes. Some IMGT-functional V segments, including TRBV6-2 and TRBV6-3, could not be distinguished by the 87-base-pair reads and were therefore excluded. According to a later analysis, parvovirus B19, influenza, CMV and Epstein-Barr virus appeared linked to several top co-occurrence clusters. This cohort had only TCR beta chains sequenced, and the lack of alpha or paired-chain data limited which features could be detected. Most CMV-associated TCR beta chains appeared to be HLA-restricted in a later analysis, and the HLA associations seemed to be driven largely by CMV exposure. A further reported finding was that TCR beta sequences accurately predicted the HLA-A and HLA-B alleles for most subjects in the first cohort. In a later genetic analysis, a missense DCLRE1C variant was associated with V-gene and J-gene trimming of TCR beta chains, and the association was replicated in an independent cohort. A later analysis found that TCR association rates varied across HLA loci, with DRB1 alleles showing the most associated TCRs and HLA-C alleles the fewest. At a false discovery rate of 0.05, a later analysis linked 15,000 to 20,000 TCR beta sequences to specific HLA alleles. The study listed approximately 150 TCR beta chains as associated with cytomegalovirus. An earlier analysis of around 540 of the donors showed that most TCR beta V segments appeared in productive rearrangements either about 87% or about 30% of the time, which broadly matched IMGT annotations. Because HLA typing was missing for some donors at each locus, association tests included only the typed subset.

The CDR3 measures 17 amino acids from cysteine to phenylalanine. Only the CDR3 part of the read is kept: 51 bases, read in frame from the first base. The germline V gene gives CDR1 as LGHNA and CDR2 as YSLEER. V loses 0 bases at its end and J loses 5 bases; junction bases beyond the gene matches: 6. As concerns this clone: This receptor's antigen is unknown. There are no base qualities to consult, and no much larger clone falls within one base.

Library preparation used the immunoSEQ multiplex PCR assay. The multiplex PCR relied on a mix of 60 forward primers for TCR Vbeta segments and 13 reverse primers for TCR Jbeta segments. The CDR3 region of rearranged TCR beta genes was amplified from genomic DNA with a multiplex PCR assay. On the Illumina HiSeq System, the amplified TCR beta libraries were sequenced as 87-base-pair reads. The original methods were these. In a later analysis, tens of millions of unique TCR beta chains were counted across the 500 to 850 repertoires, and around 10 million of these chains were shared by at least two donors. A nearest-neighbor algorithm error-corrected the raw reads and collapsed the reads into unique sequences, merging closely related sequences to remove PCR and sequencing errors. CDR3 sequences were aligned to IMGT reference sequences to assign V, D and J gene segments. For a sequence to be retained, a match of at least six nucleotides to both a V gene segment and a J gene segment was required. A rearrangement counted as productive if the CDR3 had no stop codons and remained in frame with V and J, and every other rearrangement counted as non-productive. Following IMGT convention, CDR3 was defined as the stretch from the second conserved V-encoded cysteine up to the conserved J-encoded phenylalanine. The earlier analysis of some 540 of the donors excluded any sequence lacking an unambiguous match to a single V gene segment. In an earlier analysis of about 590 of the donors, a V segment was called functional when productive rearrangements were above 56.7%, and segregating when the standard deviation between donors exceeded 5%. To diagnose cytomegalovirus status from the catalog of TCR beta chain sequences, a statistical classification framework was built. In a later analysis, TCR nucleotide sequences were compared against IMGT/GENE-DB human TR gene sequences so that V and J genes could be assigned. In a later analysis, CDR3 sequences and most-parsimonious VDJ recombination scenarios were assigned using the TCRdist pipeline. In a later analysis, each TCR beta chain was defined by its CDR3 amino acid sequence together with its V-gene family, and reads lacking a unique V-gene family were excluded. To address suspected cross-contamination and a sequencing artifact, a later analysis removed a few hundred highly shared, low-generation-probability nucleotide sequences. For each public chain, a later analysis derived a clonal expansion index from normalized ranks of inferred template counts within each repertoire. Generation probabilities in a later analysis came from a VDJ recombination model fitted to out-of-frame rearrangements, and those results were checked against IGoR. Hypergeometric tests were used in a later analysis to score TCR-TCR, TCR-HLA and TCR-CMV co-occurrence, with a repertoire-size bias correction applied to the TCR pairs. In a later analysis, false discovery rates were estimated by permuting HLA or CMV assignments 20 times. In a later analysis, co-occurring TCRs were grouped with DBSCAN, and TCRdist sequence similarity was added when clustering was performed within HLA-allele-positive subsets. Repertoires with fewer than 30,000 or more than 120,000 public chains were left out of co-occurrence clustering, as were four to six repertoires with anomalous nucleotide sharing. The source is immuneACCESS, and TCRdb retained only in-frame sequences with V and J called. Part of the clones is not carried over; for the studies checked, unresolved V genes explain less than half of this, and the remainder is unexplained. The DNA was the basis for D and trimming; V, J and clone size are from that table. The sample profile shows 170,000 or so clones; under 90% of them were found once. Around 7% of the sample is in the top ten clones.

In total, approximately 690 healthy bone marrow donors made up the cohort. All cohort members were sampled while nominally healthy, although unrecorded immune exposures were likely present. The donor tested CMV seropositive, placing the donor among the 289 seropositive members of the cohort. Every donor gave a peripheral blood sample, and the peripheral blood mononuclear cells from that sample were used for TCR beta sequencing. Genomic DNA was extracted from the blood cell samples with the Qiagen DNeasy Blood Extraction Kit. The source of this sequence is a man aged 25-45 years in good health and CMV-seropositive. The sequence links TRBV4-3 to TRBJ2-3, with TRBD2 matching 12 junction bases. The sequenced sample consisted of PBMCs. The DNA sequence follows: TGCGCCAGCAGCCAAGATGGGGGGGGACTAGCGGGAGATACGCAGTATTTT. Translated, it reads CASSQDGGGLAGDTQYF.